This TCR beta chain was found in a study of spatial heterogeneity in lung cancer. Study summary: The count of detected beta-chain sequences consistently exceeded that of alpha-chain sequences. Study results and limitations: Relative to follow-up, resection was when ubiquitous expanded tumor TCRs appeared more in blood.

This clonotype has at least ten counts. Its cognate antigen is unknown. Documented time point: sample taken at primary tumor resection. Sequencing was performed on whole RNA extracted from tumor and nontumor lung tissue, or from frozen PBMC, and the material was left unsorted. The donors, more than 55 patients with untreated early-stage non-small cell lung cancer, provided the samples. In the library, each TCR cDNA molecule bore its own unique molecular identifier. MiXCR, run by TCRdb on the 5' RACE reads, gives a single entry per CDR3 protein. The table shows roughly 46,000 distinct CDR3 sequences, with 12% occurring only once. The CDR3 totals 15 residues. With 2 bases removed from V and 0 bases from J, the gap between germline ends came to 11 bases. Germline-derived CDR1 and CDR2 are MNHEY and SVGAGI.

The specimen comprised PBMCs, sampled at surgery. The chain links TRBV6-5 to TRBJ2-7, with a tentative D call TRBD2 (6 bases). This clonotype was sampled from a female donor with early-stage non-small cell lung cancer. CDR3 sequence (DNA): TGTGCCAGCAGTTACACGGGGGACGGCTCCTACGAGCAGTACTTC. It specifies CASSYTGDGSYEQYF.